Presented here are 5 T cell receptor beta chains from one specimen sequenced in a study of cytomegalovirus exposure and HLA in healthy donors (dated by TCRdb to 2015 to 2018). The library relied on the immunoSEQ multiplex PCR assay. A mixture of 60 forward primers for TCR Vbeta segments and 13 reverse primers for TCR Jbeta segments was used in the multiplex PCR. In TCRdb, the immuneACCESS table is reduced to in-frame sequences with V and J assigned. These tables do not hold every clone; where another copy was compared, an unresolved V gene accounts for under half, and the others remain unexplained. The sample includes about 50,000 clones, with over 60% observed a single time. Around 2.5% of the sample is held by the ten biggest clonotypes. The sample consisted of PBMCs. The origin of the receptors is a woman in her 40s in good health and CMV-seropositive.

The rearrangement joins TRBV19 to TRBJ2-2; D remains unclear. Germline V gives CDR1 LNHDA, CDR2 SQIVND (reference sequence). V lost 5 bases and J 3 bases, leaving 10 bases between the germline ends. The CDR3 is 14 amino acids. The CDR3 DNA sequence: TGTGCCAGTAGTCTCACTGACTACACCGGGGAGCTGTTTTTT. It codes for CASSLTDYTGELFF. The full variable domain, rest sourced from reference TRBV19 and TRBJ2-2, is DGGITQSPKYLFRKEGQNVTLSCEQNLNHDAMYWYRQDPGQGLRLIYYSQIVNDFQKGDIAEGYSVSREKKESFPLTVTSAQKNPTAFYLCASSLTDYTGELFFGEGSRLTVL.

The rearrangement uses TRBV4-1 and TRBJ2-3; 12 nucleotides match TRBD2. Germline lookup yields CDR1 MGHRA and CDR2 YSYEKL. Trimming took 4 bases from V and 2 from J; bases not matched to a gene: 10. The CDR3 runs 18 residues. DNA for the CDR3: TGCGCCAGCAGCCTACTAGCGGGGGGCCGTCTCGACACAGATACGCAGTATTTT. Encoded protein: CASSLLAGGRLDTDTQYF.

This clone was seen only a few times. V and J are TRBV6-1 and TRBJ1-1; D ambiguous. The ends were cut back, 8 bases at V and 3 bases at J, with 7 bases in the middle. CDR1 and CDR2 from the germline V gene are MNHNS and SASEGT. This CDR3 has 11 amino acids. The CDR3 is CASPEHTEAFF. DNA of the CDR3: TGTGCCAGCCCCGAGCACACTGAAGCTTTCTTT.

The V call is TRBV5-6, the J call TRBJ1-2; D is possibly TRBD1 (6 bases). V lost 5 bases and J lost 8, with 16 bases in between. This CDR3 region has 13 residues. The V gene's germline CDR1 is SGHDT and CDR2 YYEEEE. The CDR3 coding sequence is TGTGCCAGCAGTCGGGGCGGGGGGCTCGGCTACACCTTC. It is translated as CASSRGGGLGYTF.

The CDR3 here is CAWSVLAGGVQETQYF. Written as DNA, the CDR3 is TGTGCCTGGAGTGTTTTAGCGGGGGGGGTCCAAGAGACCCAGTACTTC. The chain combines TRBV30 with TRBJ2-5; 11 bases line up with TRBD2. The germline CDR1 and CDR2 sequences are GTSNPN and SVGIG (reference sequence). J gave up 1 base and V 0 bases, and 4 bases lay outside the gene matches. This CDR3 region has 16 residues.